Sequencing of this T cell receptor beta chain was carried out in a study of T cell responses to AZD1222 COVID-19 vaccine. Germline CDR1 SGHRS, CDR2 YFSETQ. There are 15 residues in the CDR3. V lost 0 bases and J 0 bases, leaving 9 bases between the germline ends. Profiling relied on immunoSEQ multiplex PCR, and the TCRdb table lists in-frame clones only, not all of them. The sample shows fewer than 90,000 clones, about nine tenths of them seen only once. The receptor's source is an adult in good health. This sample comprised peripheral blood, obtained on day 0 of AZD1222 vaccination. The chain joins TRBV5-1 to TRBJ1-1, with D possibly matching TRBD1 (5 bases). The CDR3 here is CASSLGSGLNTEAFF. The DNA of the CDR3 is TGCGCCAGCAGCTTGGGGTCAGGGCTGAACACTGAAGCTTTCTTT.